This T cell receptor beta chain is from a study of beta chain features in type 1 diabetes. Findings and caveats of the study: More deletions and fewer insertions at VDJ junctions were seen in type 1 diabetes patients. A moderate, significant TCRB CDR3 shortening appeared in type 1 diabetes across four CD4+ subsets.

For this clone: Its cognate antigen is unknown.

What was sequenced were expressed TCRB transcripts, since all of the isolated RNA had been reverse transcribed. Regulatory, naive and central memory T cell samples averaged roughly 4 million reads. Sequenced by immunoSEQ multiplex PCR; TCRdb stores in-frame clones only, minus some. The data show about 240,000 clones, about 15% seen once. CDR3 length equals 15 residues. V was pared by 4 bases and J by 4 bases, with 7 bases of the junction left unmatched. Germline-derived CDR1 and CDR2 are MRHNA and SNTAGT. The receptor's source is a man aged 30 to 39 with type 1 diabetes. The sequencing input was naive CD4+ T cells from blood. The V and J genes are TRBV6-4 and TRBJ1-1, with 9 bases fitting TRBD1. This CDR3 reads CASSVQGAIGTEAFF. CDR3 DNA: TGTGCCAGCAGTGTACAGGGGGCTATAGGCACTGAAGCTTTCTTT.